The entry below describes one T cell receptor (beta chain). Its matching antigen is unknown. This specimen comes from a study of cytomegalovirus exposure and HLA in healthy donors. The PCR used 60 Vbeta and 13 Jbeta primers. The protocol was immunoSEQ multiplex PCR, while the TCRdb copy is restricted to in-frame clones and leaves out a portion. The sample has 100,000 or so clones; about 79% are singletons. Germline assignment: CDR1 MNHEY and CDR2 SVGAGI. This CDR3 has 15 residues. Losses at the gene ends were 5 bases for V and 5 bases for J; bases not matched to a gene: 10. Whole-study results and caveats: It was 150 or so TCR beta chains that were listed as cytomegalovirus-associated. Cytomegalovirus status was reportedly diagnosed by the classifier with high sensitivity and specificity.

The chain is built from TRBV6-5 and TRBJ2-7; TRBD1 matches 9 bases. This TCR was recovered from a human donor in good health. The sequenced material came from PBMCs. The CDR3 nucleotides read TGTGCCAGCAGTCGCGATTGGGGACAGGGAGACGAGCAGTACTTC. Translated: CASSRDWGQGDEQYF.